The next 10 T cell receptor beta chains were all read from a single sample in a study of cytomegalovirus exposure and HLA in healthy donors. Sequenced by immunoSEQ multiplex PCR; TCRdb stores in-frame clones only, minus some. The sample consists of around 93,000 clones, 85% of them appearing once. The sample taken for sequencing was PBMCs. All receptors come from a man younger than 30 in good health and CMV-seropositive.

This rearrangement joins TRBV7-8 to TRBJ1-5, with a possible D match to TRBD1 (6 bases). CDR3 size: 16 residues. V shed 1 base and J shed 0 bases, with 10 bases lying between them. Germline loops: CDR1 SGHVS, CDR2 FQNEAQ. The CDR3 spells CASSLGTAYSNQPQHF. In DNA, the CDR3 is TGTGCCAGCAGCTTAGGGACAGCTTATAGCAATCAGCCCCAGCATTTT.

The rearrangement joins TRBV6-1 to TRBJ2-1, with TRBD2 matching 11 bases. CDR1 and CDR2 (germline): MNHNS, SASEGT. The CDR3 extends over 15 amino acids. Losses at the gene ends were 1 base for V and 8 bases for J; bases not matched to a gene: 4. The CDR3 loop is CASSEGLAGHDEQFF. In DNA form, the CDR3 reads TGTGCCAGCAGTGAAGGACTAGCGGGACACGATGAGCAGTTCTTC.

This chain links TRBV5-1 with TRBJ1-2, with TRBD1 as a possible D gene (6 bases). Germline V lookup: CDR1 SGHRS, CDR2 YFSETQ. Trimming left V 4 bases short and J 4 bases short, with 17 bases between. The CDR3 totals 15 residues. In nucleotides, the CDR3 is TGCGCCAGCAGCGGGAACCCAGGGGTTAGCTATGGCTACACCTTC. This gives the protein CASSGNPGVSYGYTF.

The rearrangement uses TRBV5-1 and TRBJ2-2, with 9 bases that match TRBD2. The CDR3 extends over 16 amino acids. J was trimmed by 4 bases and V by 2 bases; bases with no gene match: 6. Germline assignment: CDR1 SGHRS and CDR2 YFSETQ. The CDR3 coding sequence is TGCGCCAGCAGCTTCCGACTAGCGGAGTCCACCGGGGAGCTGTTTTTT. Translating it yields CASSFRLAESTGELFF.

This chain connects TRBV27 to TRBJ1-2, with D tentatively TRBD1 (6 bases). Trimming stripped 1 base from V and 4 bases from J, with 16 bases between. The CDR3 runs to 16 residues. Germline V CDR1 and CDR2: MNHEY, SMNVEV (reference sequence). The CDR3 DNA reads TGTGCCAGCAGTTTATTCAGACCGGGGGGCGGCTATGGCTACACCTTC. Its protein is CASSLFRPGGGYGYTF.

The chain joins TRBV6-6 to TRBJ2-3; the match to TRBD2 covers 14 bases. The V and J ends lost 7 bases and 4 bases, in that order; junction bases with no gene match: 7. The length of the CDR3 is 16 residues. The germline V gene has CDR1 MNHNY and CDR2 SVGAGI (reference sequence). CDR3 in amino acids: CASTPVTSGRADTQYF. The CDR3 nucleotides are TGTGCCAGCACCCCCGTGACTAGCGGGAGGGCAGATACGCAGTATTTT.

The chain links TRBV7-2 to TRBJ1-1; D uncertain. Germline V gene lookup returns CDR1 SGHTA and CDR2 FQGNSA. CDR3 length: 16 amino acids. With 1 base removed from V and 0 bases from J, the gap between germline ends came to 12 bases. CDR3 nucleotides: TGTGCCAGCAGCTTAGTGGCCACGGGTTTGAACACTGAAGCTTTCTTT. Translation gives CASSLVATGLNTEAFF. The entire variable domain, with the rest obtained from reference TRBV7-2 and TRBJ1-1, is as follows: GAGVSQSPSNKVTEKGKDVELRCDPISGHTALYWYRQSLGQGLEFLIYFQGNSAPDKSGLPSDRFSAERTGGSVSTLTIQRTQQEDSAVYLCASSLVATGLNTEAFFGQGTRLTVV.

The chain is built from TRBV7-2 and TRBJ2-1; perhaps TRBD2 as D (5 bases). The V gene's germline CDR1 is SGHTA and CDR2 FQGNSA. This CDR3 is built from 13 residues. Trimming shortened V by 5 bases and J by 4 bases, and 9 bases separated the two germline ends. In DNA, the CDR3 is TGTGCCAGCAGCCCCGGGGTATACAATGAGCAGTTCTTC. This translates into CASSPGVYNEQFF.

V is TRBV23-1 and J is TRBJ2-7, with 7 bases lining up with TRBD1. TRBV23-1 carries the ORF label, with uncertain function. The CDR3 covers 15 residues. V was clipped by 4 bases and J by 3 bases; unmatched bases: 9. CDR3 sequence reads: CASSPGQGVLYEQYV. The DNA for the CDR3 is TGCGCCAGCAGTCCCGGGCAGGGGGTCCTCTACGAGCAGTACGTC.

The J gene is TRBJ2-1, the V gene TRBV15; the match to TRBD2 covers 10 bases. The J segment lost 6 bases and the V segment lost 3 bases, leaving 5 bases of the junction unmatched. The CDR3 has 15 residues. Germline CDR1 reads LNHNV; CDR2 reads YYDKDF (reference sequence). For the CDR3, the DNA is TGTGCCACCAGCAGGAAGCGGGAGGGCGGCAATGAGCAGTTCTTC. Translating it yields CATSRKREGGNEQFF. Using reference TRBV15 and TRBJ2-1 for the parts outside the CDR3, the full variable domain is DAMVIQNPRYQVTQFGKPVTLSCSQTLNHNVMYWYQQKSSQAPKLLFHYYDKDFNNEADTPDNFQSRRPNTSFCFLDIRSPGLGDTAMYLCATSRKREGGNEQFFGPGTRLTVL.